The 25 T cell receptor beta chains given below trace back to one sample, sequenced in a study of blood T cell repertoires in COVID-19. The repertoire was sequenced with immunoSEQ multiplex PCR; TCRdb's copy has only in-frame clones and lacks some. Of about 110,000 clones in the sample, about 70% were seen once. The sequenced material came from peripheral blood. These receptors all come from a human donor with acute or convalescent COVID-19. The donor label of this sample is uncertain.

The chain is built from TRBV7-2 and TRBJ2-1; possibly TRBD2 for D (6 bases). Trimming stripped 0 bases from V and 7 bases from J, with 13 bases between. Germline loops: CDR1 SGHTA, CDR2 FQGNSA. The CDR3 sequence is 15 residues long. The CDR3 here is CASSLARGGSNEQFF. As DNA, the CDR3 is TGTGCCAGCAGCTTAGCGCGGGGTGGGAGTAATGAGCAGTTCTTC.

The gene calls are TRBV9 and TRBJ2-7; 9 positions match TRBD1. The ends lost 4 bases at V and 5 bases at J; junction bases unmatched: 16. Germline lookup yields CDR1 SGDLS and CDR2 YYNGEE. This CDR3 region has 17 residues. The CDR3 DNA is TGTGCCAGCAGCCCCCCTGTCCCGGGACAGGGCGGGCACGAGCAGTACTTC. Its translation is CASSPPVPGQGGHEQYF.

J is TRBJ1-5 and V is TRBV20-1, with D hard to call. The germline CDR1 and CDR2 sequences are DFQATT and SNEGSKA (reference sequence). The CDR3 has 14 amino acids. V was trimmed by 5 bases and J by 0 bases, leaving 11 bases between them. CDR3 bases: TGCAGTGCTCGTGACGGTAATAGCAATCAGCCCCAGCATTTT. Translated: CSARDGNSNQPQHF.

This chain connects TRBV5-5 to TRBJ2-7; D is perhaps TRBD1 (6 bases). Between the trimmed V and J ends, which lost 5 bases and 0 bases, there was a span of 21 bases. The length of the CDR3 is 17 residues. Germline V gene lookup returns CDR1 SGHKS and CDR2 YYEKEE (reference sequence). CDR3 DNA: TGTGCCAGCAGTTCGGGACGCACAGGGTCAAGCTCCTACGAGCAGTACGTC. Amino acids: CASSSGRTGSSSYEQYV.

The chain couples TRBV14 to TRBJ1-2, with D maybe TRBD1 (5 bases). The CDR3 contains 15 residues. Germline CDR1 is SGHDN and CDR2 is FVKESK. The V and J ends lost 1 base and 8 bases respectively, with 17 bases between them. CDR3 in DNA: TGTGCCAGCAGCCAAGGATTGAACAGGTTGGAGGGCTACACCTTC. This translates into CASSQGLNRLEGYTF.

The CDR3 is CASTIAGDQPQHF. Here the CDR3 DNA reads TGTGCCAGTACCATCGCGGGGGATCAGCCCCAGCATTTT. The gene calls are TRBV19 and TRBJ1-5; D is perhaps TRBD1 (5 bases). The V gene lost 7 bases and the J gene lost 5 bases, with 12 bases spanning the gap. Looked up from germline, CDR1 is LNHDA and CDR2 is SQIVND (reference sequence). This CDR3 has 13 amino acids.

This chain joins TRBV10-3 and TRBJ1-5, with D tentatively TRBD1 (5 bases). Germline CDR1 reads ENHRY; CDR2 reads SYGVKD. The V gene lost 1 base and the J gene lost 7 bases, with 11 bases spanning the gap. The CDR3 loop spans 14 amino acids. The CDR3 protein is CAISEFQGSQPQHF. In nucleotides, the CDR3 is TGTGCCATCAGTGAGTTCCAGGGATCGCAGCCCCAGCATTTT.

The CDR3 region is CATSREGGVYEQYF. The CDR3 DNA reads as TGTGCCACCAGCAGAGAAGGGGGGGTCTACGAGCAGTACTTC. The V call is TRBV15, the J call TRBJ2-7; tentative D call: TRBD2 (7 bases). The CDR3 has 14 amino acids. The V end was cut by 0 bases, the J end by 3 bases, with 9 bases between. CDR1 LNHNV and CDR2 YYDKDF come from the germline V gene (reference sequence).

CDR3 sequence (DNA): TGCGCCAGCAGCCCTCAGGGTTTCTTAGGGGCTTTCTTT. Translating gives CASSPQGFLGAFF. This chain links TRBV4-1 with TRBJ1-1; maybe TRBD1 (5 bases). Trimming shortened V by 4 bases and J by 11 bases, and 17 bases separated the two germline ends. The germline V gene encodes CDR1 MGHRA and CDR2 YSYEKL. The CDR3 length is 13 residues.

V gene TRBV5-1 combines with J gene TRBJ2-5; TRBD1 matches at 10 bases. Germline V gene sequence: CDR1 SGHRS, CDR2 YFSETQ. Trimming removed 5 bases from V and 1 base from J; junction bases left unmatched: 8. CDR3 size: 16 residues. CDR3 nucleotides: TGCGCCAGCAGGGGCAGGGGACAGGGGATCCAAGAGACCCAGTACTTC. Its translation: CASRGRGQGIQETQYF.

The chain is built from TRBV12-3 or TRBV12-4 and TRBJ1-2; 9 bases match TRBD1. Trimming removed 5 bases from V and 8 bases from J; junction bases left unmatched: 6. This CDR3 has 13 residues. This chain's CDR3 is CASSRTGAGGYTF. The CDR3 DNA sequence: TGTGCCAGCAGTCGGACAGGGGCGGGCGGCTACACCTTC.

The V call is TRBV19, the J call TRBJ2-5; maybe TRBD2 (5 bases). The CDR3 consists of 13 residues. Germline V gene data show CDR1 as LNHDA and CDR2 as SQIVND (reference sequence). V was pared by 3 bases and J by 4 bases, with 9 bases between. CDR3 in DNA: TGTGCCAGTAGTATGACCCGGGGAGAGACCCAGTACTTC. Translating it yields CASSMTRGETQYF.

In this sample, this clone turned up a few times. This chain joins TRBV7-9 and TRBJ2-1; 10 nucleotides match TRBD2. CDR1 SEHNR and CDR2 FQNEAQ come from the germline V gene (reference sequence). The ends lost 4 bases at V and 10 bases at J; junction bases unmatched: 4. The CDR3 consists of 13 residues. CDR3 bases: TGTGCCAGCAGCTGGGGGACTAGCGACGAGCAGTTCTTC. It codes for CASSWGTSDEQFF.

V usage is TRBV7-9 and J usage is TRBJ1-3, with 7 bases aligning to TRBD1. V gave up 3 bases and J gave up 3 bases; unmatched junction bases: 2. Germline CDR1 and CDR2: SEHNR and FQNEAQ (reference sequence). The CDR3 covers 14 residues. The CDR3 nucleotides are TGTGCCAGCAGCTTCAGACAGGGTGGAAACACCATATATTTT. Translated, it gives CASSFRQGGNTIYF.

A single count supports this clone. The V and J genes are TRBV5-1 and TRBJ2-3; TRBD1 is a possible D gene (5 bases). CDR3 length: 15 amino acids. The V gene lost 0 bases and the J gene lost 3 bases, with 11 bases spanning the gap. Germline CDR1 SGHRS, CDR2 YFSETQ. The CDR3, as DNA: TGCGCCAGCAGCTTGGCAGGGATGGAGACAGATACGCAGTATTTT. This sequence encodes CASSLAGMETDTQYF. Looking up the rest from reference TRBV5-1 and TRBJ2-3 gives the full variable domain: KAGVTQTPRYLIKTRGQQVTLSCSPISGHRSVSWYQQTPGQGLQFLFEYFSETQRNKGNFPGRFSGRQFSNSRSEMNVSTLELGDSALYLCASSLAGMETDTQYFGPGTRLTVL.

CDR3 in DNA: TGCGCCAGCAGCCCCGGGACAGCAACAAGTCAGCCCCAGCATTTT. Amino acid sequence: CASSPGTATSQPQHF. The chain recombines TRBV5-1 with TRBJ1-5; 7 positions agree with TRBD1. Germline V gene sequence: CDR1 SGHRS, CDR2 YFSETQ. J gave up 6 bases and V 4 bases, and 10 bases lay outside the gene matches. The CDR3 contains 15 residues.

The chain recombines TRBV14 with TRBJ1-6; D might be TRBD1 (6 bases). With 3 bases removed from V and 9 bases from J, the gap between germline ends came to 15 bases. Germline CDR1 is SGHDN and CDR2 is FVKESK. This CDR3 contains 15 residues. In DNA, the CDR3 is TGTGCCAGCAGCCACTTGGGTCGAGGGGGTTCACCCCTCCACTTT. Translation gives CASSHLGRGGSPLHF.

A single count supports this clone. This rearrangement joins TRBV19 to TRBJ1-2; 7 nucleotides align to TRBD1. Trimming at V came to 4 bases and at J to 6 bases, leaving 11 bases not matched to a gene. CDR3 length equals 15 residues. Germline-derived CDR1 and CDR2 are LNHDA and SQIVND (reference sequence). CDR3 sequence reads: CASSTGQVIIDGYTF. Here the CDR3 DNA reads TGTGCCAGTAGTACAGGACAGGTGATTATCGATGGCTACACCTTC.

The rearrangement links TRBV6-5 to TRBJ2-3; TRBD1 might be the D (5 bases). V lost 5 bases and J 2 bases, leaving 14 bases between the germline ends. The CDR3 has 15 residues. In germline, CDR1 is MNHEY, CDR2 SVGAGI. The CDR3 sequence: CASSQTGGATDTQYF. DNA for the CDR3: TGTGCCAGCAGTCAAACGGGTGGGGCCACAGATACGCAGTATTTT.

The CDR3 sequence: CASSSTSGGARETQYF. As DNA, the CDR3 is TGTGCCAGCAGCTCAACTAGCGGGGGGGCCCGGGAGACCCAGTACTTC. This chain connects TRBV5-5 to TRBJ2-5; 13 nucleotides line up with TRBD2. Germline CDR1 reads SGHKS; CDR2 reads YYEKEE (reference sequence). J was trimmed by 5 bases and V by 3 bases; bases with no gene match: 7. The length of the CDR3 is 16 residues. The entire variable domain, with the rest obtained from reference TRBV5-5 and TRBJ2-5, is as follows: DAGVTQSPTHLIKTRGQQVTLRCSPISGHKSVSWYQQVLGQGPQFIFQYYEKEERGRGNFPDRFSARQFPNYSSELNVNALLLGDSALYLCASSSTSGGARETQYFGPGTRLLVL.

J is TRBJ2-5 and V is TRBV27; D possibly corresponds to TRBD1 (5 bases). The CDR3 consists of 15 residues. Germline CDR1 MNHEY, CDR2 SMNVEV (reference sequence). The V end was cut by 4 bases, the J end by 2 bases, with 14 bases between. The CDR3 nucleotides read TGTGCCAGCAGTTCCCCCCACAGGAGTCAAGAGACCCAGTACTTC. Residues: CASSSPHRSQETQYF.

This CDR3 reads CASNPTGVGGEQFF. The CDR3 DNA sequence: TGTGCCAGCAATCCGACAGGGGTAGGGGGTGAGCAGTTCTTC. V usage is TRBV6-5 and J usage is TRBJ2-1, with 8 bases aligning to TRBD1. Germline V gene data show CDR1 as MNHEY and CDR2 as SVGAGI. This CDR3 has 14 residues. V lost 7 bases, J lost 9 bases, and 11 bases stayed unmatched.

The chain joins TRBV6-1 to TRBJ1-2; D may be TRBD1 (5 bases). The CDR3 consists of 15 residues. V gave up 0 bases and J gave up 8 bases, with 16 bases separating them. Germline assignment: CDR1 MNHNS and CDR2 SASEGT. The CDR3 bases are TGTGCCAGCAGTGAAGCGCTCGTTGGGGCCCGGGGCTACACCTTC. It translates to CASSEALVGARGYTF.

CDR3 DNA: TGTGCCTGGAGTTCAGGGGCTGGGGCCAACGTCCTGACTTTC. This codes for CAWSSGAGANVLTF. V is TRBV30 and J is TRBJ2-6; the D gene is possibly TRBD1 (6 bases). The CDR3 length is 14 residues. Looked up from germline, CDR1 is GTSNPN and CDR2 is SVGIG (reference sequence). V was pared by 2 bases and J by 2 bases, with 7 bases between.

The chain is built from TRBV18 and TRBJ1-2; D uncertain. This CDR3 contains 16 residues. Germline CDR1 and CDR2: KGHSH and LQKENI. Deletions cut 0 bases from V and 0 bases from J, with 11 bases between. The CDR3 here is CASSPPQQPSNYGYTF. DNA for the CDR3: TGTGCCAGCTCACCACCCCAACAACCTTCTAACTATGGCTACACCTTC.